One sample yielded the 18 T cell receptor beta chains listed below, sequenced in a study of neurological immune-mediated disorders. Time point in this sample: longitudinal time-point 1 (baseline). TCRdb reanalysed the 5' RACE reads using MiXCR and keeps one entry per CDR3 protein. The sample consists of some 49,000 distinct CDR3 sequences, approximately 11% of them appearing once. The specimen was PBMCs. Receptors originate from a woman between 40 and 50 years old in good health.

This clonotype was observed at least ten times. V and J are TRBV5-1 and TRBJ1-2; D call uncertain. This CDR3 has 15 residues. Trimming cost V 4 bases and J 8 bases, with 21 bases left between them. The germline CDR1 and CDR2 sequences are SGHRS and YFSETQ. The CDR3 region has the DNA TGCGCCAGCAGCCTAACGACGGCCGTCCCGGGGGGCTACACCTTC. It specifies CASSLTTAVPGGYTF.

This clonotype has ten or more counts. V and J are TRBV4-3 and TRBJ2-3; 12 bases map to TRBD2. Losses at the gene ends were 4 bases for V and 4 bases for J; bases not matched to a gene: 9. The V gene's germline CDR1 is LGHNA and CDR2 YSLEER. This CDR3 region has 17 residues. CDR3 loop: CASSRGPGLAGSDTQYF. The DNA of the CDR3 is TGCGCCAGCAGCCGCGGACCGGGACTAGCGGGTTCAGATACGCAGTATTTT.

The chain carries TRBV20-1 and TRBJ2-5; 11 positions match TRBD2. From germline, CDR1 is DFQATT and CDR2 SNEGSKA (reference sequence). This CDR3 has 14 residues. Trimming at V came to 4 bases and at J to 1 base, leaving 2 bases not matched to a gene. CDR3 region: CSAILAGVQETQYF. The CDR3 region has the DNA TGCAGTGCTATACTAGCGGGGGTCCAAGAGACCCAGTACTTC.

The sample holds many counts of this clonotype. The rearrangement joins TRBV4-1 to TRBJ2-7; no reliable D call. The CDR3 runs to 16 residues. Germline values: CDR1 MGHRA, CDR2 YSYEKL. V lost 0 bases and J 4 bases, leaving 16 bases between the germline ends. The DNA for the CDR3 is TGCGCCAGCAGCCAAGAAGCGCCGCCCAGGCCTTACGAGCAGTACTTC. Translation: CASSQEAPPRPYEQYF.

At least ten counts were recorded for this clonotype. The chain is built from TRBV5-5 and TRBJ1-4, with D possibly TRBD1 on 6 matching bases. With 4 bases removed from V and 8 bases from J, the gap between germline ends came to 12 bases. Germline lookup yields CDR1 SGHKS and CDR2 YYEKEE (reference sequence). CDR3 length equals 13 residues. Written as DNA, the CDR3 is TGTGCCAGCAGCACCAGGGGAGGGGAAAAACTGTTTTTT. Encoded protein: CASSTRGGEKLFF.

In the case of this clonotype: This could be a read error, since a much larger clone is one nucleotide away. The chain is built from TRBV20-1 and TRBJ2-1, with D perhaps TRBD2 (5 bases). The CDR3 is 12 amino acids. The V gene's germline CDR1 is DFQATT and CDR2 SNEGSKA (reference sequence). The CDR3 loop is CIASLPDNEQFF. The DNA of the CDR3 is TGCATTGCTAGCCTTCCTGACAATGAGCAGTTCTTC.

This clonotype was seen at least ten times. The chain has TRBV9 and TRBJ2-6; D not resolved. The germline CDR1 and CDR2 sequences are SGDLS and YYNGEE. Trimming removed 0 bases from V and 7 bases from J, with 8 bases in between. CDR3 length: 14 residues. Here the CDR3 reads CASSVGWGANVLTF. CDR3 in DNA: TGTGCCAGCAGCGTAGGTTGGGGAGCCAACGTCCTGACTTTC. Based on the CDR3 plus reference TRBV9 and TRBJ2-6, the full variable domain is DSGVTQTPKHLITATGQRVTLRCSPRSGDLSVYWYQQSLDQGLQFLIQYYNGEERAKGNILERFSAQQFPDLHSELNLSSLELGDSALYFCASSVGWGANVLTFGAGSRLTVL.

This clonotype came up many times. The chain is built from TRBV5-1 and TRBJ2-5; D may be TRBD2 (5 bases). Per the germline V gene, CDR1 is SGHRS and CDR2 is YFSETQ. V was cut by 0 bases and J by 4 bases, with 16 bases left in between. The CDR3 contains 16 residues. This chain's CDR3 is CASSLAAGGYGETQYF. The CDR3 bases are TGCGCCAGCAGCTTGGCCGCGGGCGGGTATGGAGAGACCCAGTACTTC.

This clonotype showed up just a few times. The chain is built from TRBV19 and TRBJ1-1; D perhaps matches TRBD1 (6 bases). The CDR3 is 14 amino acids. Germline V gene sequence: CDR1 LNHDA, CDR2 SQIVND (reference sequence). V lost 7 bases, J lost 5 bases, and 17 bases lay in between. The CDR3 loop is CASTLTQGGTEAFF. The CDR3, as DNA: TGTGCCAGTACTCTGACACAGGGTGGGACTGAAGCTTTCTTT.

This clonotype has ten or more counts. V and J are TRBV7-8 and TRBJ2-6; D is unclear. The CDR3 is 15 amino acids. The germline CDR1 and CDR2 sequences are SGHVS and FQNEAQ. The germline V and J ends were trimmed by 1 base and 0 bases, with 4 bases remaining between them. CDR3 residues: CASSLGNSGANVLTF. The CDR3 region has the DNA TGTGCCAGCAGCTTAGGGAACTCTGGGGCCAACGTCCTGACTTTC.

The sample holds many counts of this clonotype. The chain uses TRBV4-3 and TRBJ2-3, with TRBD1 matching 9 bases. Trimming removed 4 bases from V and 3 bases from J; junction bases left unmatched: 14. This CDR3 contains 18 residues. Germline V gene sequence: CDR1 LGHNA, CDR2 YSLEER. As DNA, the CDR3 is TGCGCCAGCAGCCTCTCCCCCCGGGGACAGGGTAGGACAGATACGCAGTATTTT. Its protein is CASSLSPRGQGRTDTQYF.

In this sample, this clonotype turned up many times. V gene TRBV7-2 combines with J gene TRBJ1-1, with a possible D match to TRBD1 (6 bases). In germline, CDR1 is SGHTA, CDR2 FQGNSA. V shed 7 bases and J shed 5 bases, with 17 bases lying between them. The CDR3 is 14 residues long. The CDR3 sequence: CASTAWGARTEAFF. The DNA of the CDR3 is TGTGCCAGCACCGCTTGGGGGGCGCGGACTGAAGCTTTCTTT.

This clonotype has just a few counts. The chain combines TRBV20-1 with TRBJ1-1, with D possibly being TRBD1 (6 bases). The V gene lost 0 bases and the J gene lost 6 bases, with 14 bases spanning the gap. This CDR3 comprises 14 residues. Germline-derived CDR1 and CDR2 are DFQATT and SNEGSKA (reference sequence). CDR3 nucleotide sequence: TGCAGTGCTAGAGACCCTAACAGGGAGGCTGAAGCTTTCTTT. This sequence encodes CSARDPNREAEAFF.

This clonotype showed up many times. The chain uses TRBV21-1 and TRBJ1-1. TRBV21-1 is annotated as a pseudogene. The CDR3 totals 11 residues. CDR3 sequence: CASSKSAEAFF. CDR3 in DNA: TGTGCCAGCAGCAAATCTGCTGAAGCTTTCTTT.

This clonotype has at least ten counts. This chain joins TRBV29-1 and TRBJ2-1, with 10 bases aligning to TRBD2. V shed 2 bases, J shed 0 bases, and the junction held 4 bases outside the gene matches. The germline CDR1 and CDR2 sequences are SQVTM and ANQGSEA. The CDR3 is 16 residues long. CDR3 in DNA: TGCAGCGTTGAACTAGCGGGGGACCTCTCCTACAATGAGCAGTTCTTC. This translates into CSVELAGDLSYNEQFF.

By its share, this clonotype is medium-sized. In DNA, the CDR3 is TGTGCCAGCAGCCTATTAGAGACCCAGTACTTC. It yields the protein CASSLLETQYF. The chain links TRBV7-2 to TRBJ2-5; D ambiguous. Germline values: CDR1 SGHTA, CDR2 FQGNSA. The ends were cut back, 5 bases at V and 4 bases at J, with 5 bases in the middle. The CDR3 runs to 11 residues.

The sample holds many counts of this clonotype. The chain employs TRBV4-3 and TRBJ2-7; the match to TRBD2 covers 7 bases. CDR3 length: 16 amino acids. J lost 5 bases, V lost 0 bases, and 10 bases had no gene match. The germline V gene has CDR1 LGHNA and CDR2 YSLEER. CDR3 residues: CASSQETREGRNEQYF. DNA for the CDR3: TGCGCCAGCAGCCAAGAAACGAGGGAGGGCCGTAACGAGCAGTACTTC.

This clonotype was counted at least ten times. As DNA, the CDR3 is TGCAGTGCTAGAGATCTGAGACAGTCCAATGAGCAGTTCTTC. It specifies CSARDLRQSNEQFF. The V gene is TRBV20-1, the J gene TRBJ2-1, with D perhaps matching TRBD1 (5 bases). The CDR3 has 14 amino acids. V was shortened by 0 bases and J by 6 bases, with 12 bases between the two germline ends. Germline assignment: CDR1 DFQATT and CDR2 SNEGSKA (reference sequence).